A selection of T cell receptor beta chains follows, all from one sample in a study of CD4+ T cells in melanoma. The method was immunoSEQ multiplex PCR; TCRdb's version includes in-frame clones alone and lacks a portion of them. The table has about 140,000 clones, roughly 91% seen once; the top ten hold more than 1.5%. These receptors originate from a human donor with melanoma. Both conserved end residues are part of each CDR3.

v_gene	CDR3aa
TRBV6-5	CASSYDWSGANVLTF
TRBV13	CASSPGLAVYNEQFF
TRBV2	CASSGGFEQFF
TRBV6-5	CASSYSQNTEAFF
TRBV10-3	CAISDSNQPQHF
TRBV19	CASRGLLVGELFF
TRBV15	CATSRTTSDLHGYTF
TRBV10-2	CASSLDRPNTQYF
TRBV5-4	CASSTPGTGNTEAFF
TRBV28	CASSFGNSPLHF
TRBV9	CASSVEGEGTQYF
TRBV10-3	CAISGRGGTAEAQYF
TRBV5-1	CASSSPPTGAQFF
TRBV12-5	CASGLGTGWGGYTF
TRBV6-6	CASSYSTGGPTIEAFF
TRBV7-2	CASSSRPGGYEQYF
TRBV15	CATSRDLQPLRQGNTIYF
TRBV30	CAWSVGGNTEAFF
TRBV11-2	CASSNRGGLNTGELFF
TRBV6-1	CASSEGLVTGLNEKLFF
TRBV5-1	CASSQGSNTGELFF
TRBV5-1	CASSLAGTKETQYF
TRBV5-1	CASSSRDRGAYEQYF
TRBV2	CATQQETNEKLFF
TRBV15	CATSRDPNRVEKLFF
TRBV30	CAWKKFNTEAFF
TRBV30	CAWSRTQLNYGYTF
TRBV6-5	CASSPGGLGAEAFF
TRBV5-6	CASSWQGRGTEAFF
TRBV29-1	CSVRRPGGSGNTIYF
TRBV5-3	CARSLGSRGGAENNQPQHF
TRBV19	CASSLTGTSGANVLTF
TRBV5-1	CASSLPSGVETQYF
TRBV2	CASHPGEQDQPQHF
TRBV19	CASSIDTGDQPQHF
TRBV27	CASSWTGGSGNTIYF
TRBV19	CASSVRQGHGYTF
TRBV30	CAWSTLTYRGYEQYF
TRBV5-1	CASSLTVNEQYF
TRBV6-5	CASSYQAANTGELFF
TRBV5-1	CASSGSTGFNEKLFF
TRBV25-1	CASSDPRSGQGFRETQYF
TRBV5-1	CASSSDRGLVGYTF
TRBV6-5	CASSYQGVWPTDTQYF
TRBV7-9	CASSLGGTEGYTF
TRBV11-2	CASSSNFRGQGNEQFF
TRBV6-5	CATQTGNNYGYTF
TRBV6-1	CASQGFGNQPQHF
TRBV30	CAWSAQELGTQYF
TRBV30	CAWSGQAGGRGNIQYF
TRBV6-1	CASSRDSSNTEAFF
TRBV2	CASSEGHRNQPQHF
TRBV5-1	CASSLGTGNTIYF